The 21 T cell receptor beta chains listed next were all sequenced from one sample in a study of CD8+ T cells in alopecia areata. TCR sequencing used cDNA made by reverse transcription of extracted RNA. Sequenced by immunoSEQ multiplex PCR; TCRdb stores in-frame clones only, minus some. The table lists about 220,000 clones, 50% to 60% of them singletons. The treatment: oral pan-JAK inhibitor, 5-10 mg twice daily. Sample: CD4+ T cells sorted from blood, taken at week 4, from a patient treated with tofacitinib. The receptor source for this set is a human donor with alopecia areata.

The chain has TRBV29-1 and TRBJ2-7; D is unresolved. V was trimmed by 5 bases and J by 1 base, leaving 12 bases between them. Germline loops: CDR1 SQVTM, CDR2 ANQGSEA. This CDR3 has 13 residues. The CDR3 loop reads CSVRSPSSYEQYF. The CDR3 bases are TGCAGCGTTCGCAGCCCTTCTTCCTACGAGCAGTACTTC.

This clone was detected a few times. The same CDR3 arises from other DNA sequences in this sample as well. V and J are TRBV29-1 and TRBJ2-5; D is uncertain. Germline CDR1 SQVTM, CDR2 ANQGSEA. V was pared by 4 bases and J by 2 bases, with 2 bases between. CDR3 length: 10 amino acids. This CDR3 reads CSVGQETQYF. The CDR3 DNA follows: TGCAGCGTTGGGCAAGAGACCCAGTACTTC.

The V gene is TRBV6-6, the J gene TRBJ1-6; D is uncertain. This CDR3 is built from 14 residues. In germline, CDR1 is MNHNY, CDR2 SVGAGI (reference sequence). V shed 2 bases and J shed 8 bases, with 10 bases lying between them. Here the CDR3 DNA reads TGTGCCAGCAGTTACAAGGGAACGGATTCACCCCTCCACTTT. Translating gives CASSYKGTDSPLHF.

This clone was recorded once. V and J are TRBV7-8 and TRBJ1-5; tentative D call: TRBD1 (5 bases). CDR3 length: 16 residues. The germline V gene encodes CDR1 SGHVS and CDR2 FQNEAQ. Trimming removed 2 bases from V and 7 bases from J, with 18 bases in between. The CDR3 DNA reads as TGTGCCAGCAGCTTATCAGGGTTCTCTCTTAACCAGCCCCAGCATTTT. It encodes CASSLSGFSLNQPQHF.

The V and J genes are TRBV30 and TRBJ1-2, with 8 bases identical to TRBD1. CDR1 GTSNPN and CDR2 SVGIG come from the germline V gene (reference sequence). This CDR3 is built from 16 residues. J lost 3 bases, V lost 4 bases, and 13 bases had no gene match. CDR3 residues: CAWTRKIQGADYGYTF. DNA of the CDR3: TGTGCCTGGACCCGAAAGATCCAGGGGGCGGACTATGGCTACACCTTC. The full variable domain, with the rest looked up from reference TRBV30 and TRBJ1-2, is SQTIHQWPATLVQPVGSPLSLECTVEGTSNPNLYWYRQAAGRGLQLLFYSVGIGQISSEVPQNLSASRPQDRQFILSSKKLLLSDSGFYLCAWTRKIQGADYGYTFGSGTRLTVV.

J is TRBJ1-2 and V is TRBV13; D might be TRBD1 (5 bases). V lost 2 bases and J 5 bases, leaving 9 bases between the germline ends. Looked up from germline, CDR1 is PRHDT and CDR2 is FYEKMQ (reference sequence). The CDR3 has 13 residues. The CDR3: CASSLSGAYGYTF. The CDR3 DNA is TGTGCCAGCAGCTTAAGTGGGGCTTATGGCTACACCTTC.

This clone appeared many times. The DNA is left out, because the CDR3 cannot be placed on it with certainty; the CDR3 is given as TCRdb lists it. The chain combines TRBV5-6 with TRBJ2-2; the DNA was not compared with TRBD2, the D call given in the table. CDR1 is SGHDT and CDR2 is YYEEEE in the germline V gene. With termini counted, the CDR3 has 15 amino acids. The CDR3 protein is CASSFSVFGAGELFF.

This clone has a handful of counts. The CDR3 DNA reads TGTGCCAGTAGTATACCAGGCACAGATACGCAGTATTTT. It encodes CASSIPGTDTQYF. The V gene is TRBV19, the J gene TRBJ2-3; D not resolved. Trimming pared 2 bases from V and 1 base from J, leaving 4 bases between. The CDR3 has 13 residues. The V gene's germline CDR1 is LNHDA and CDR2 SQIVND (reference sequence). The full variable domain, its missing parts supplied by reference TRBV19 and TRBJ2-3, is DGGITQSPKYLFRKEGQNVTLSCEQNLNHDAMYWYRQDPGQGLRLIYYSQIVNDFQKGDIAEGYSVSREKKESFPLTVTSAQKNPTAFYLCASSIPGTDTQYFGPGTRLTVL.

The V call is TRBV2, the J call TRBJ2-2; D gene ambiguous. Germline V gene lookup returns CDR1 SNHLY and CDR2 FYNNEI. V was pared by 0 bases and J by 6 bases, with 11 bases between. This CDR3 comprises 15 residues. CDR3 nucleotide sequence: TGTGCCAGCAGTGAAGCGCTCAGTCTCGCCGGGGAGCTGTTTTTT. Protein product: CASSEALSLAGELFF. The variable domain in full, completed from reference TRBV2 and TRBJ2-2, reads EPEVTQTPSHQVTQMGQEVILRCVPISNHLYFYWYRQILGQKVEFLVSFYNNEISEKSEIFDDQFSVERPDGSNFTLKIRSTKLEDSAMYFCASSEALSLAGELFFGEGSRLTVL.

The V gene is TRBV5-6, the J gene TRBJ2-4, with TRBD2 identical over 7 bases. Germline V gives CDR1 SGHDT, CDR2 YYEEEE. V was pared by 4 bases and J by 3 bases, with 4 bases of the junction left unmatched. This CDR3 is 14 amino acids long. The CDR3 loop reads CASSPPGGKNIQYF. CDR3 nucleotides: TGTGCCAGCAGCCCCCCGGGGGGCAAAAACATTCAGTACTTC.

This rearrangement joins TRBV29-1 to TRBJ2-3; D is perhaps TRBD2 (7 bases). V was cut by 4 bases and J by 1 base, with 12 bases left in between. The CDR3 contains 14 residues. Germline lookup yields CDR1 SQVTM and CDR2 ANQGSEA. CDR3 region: CSVGAGARTDTQYF. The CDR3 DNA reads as TGCAGCGTTGGGGCGGGGGCCCGCACAGATACGCAGTATTTT.

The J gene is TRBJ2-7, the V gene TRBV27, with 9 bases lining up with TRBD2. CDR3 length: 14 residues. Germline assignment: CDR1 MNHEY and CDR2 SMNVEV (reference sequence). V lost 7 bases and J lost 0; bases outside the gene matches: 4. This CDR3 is CASTATSGSYEQYF. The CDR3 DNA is TGTGCCAGCACCGCGACTAGCGGCTCCTACGAGCAGTACTTC.

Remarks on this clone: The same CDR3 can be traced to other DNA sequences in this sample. The CDR3 reads CASSLAGPYGYTF. Written as DNA, the CDR3 is TGTGCCAGCAGTTTGGCAGGGCCCTATGGCTACACCTTC. This chain joins TRBV27 and TRBJ1-2, with D maybe TRBD1 (5 bases). Per germline, CDR1 MNHEY and CDR2 SMNVEV (reference sequence). V was clipped by 3 bases and J by 4 bases, with 9 bases between them. CDR3 size: 13 residues.

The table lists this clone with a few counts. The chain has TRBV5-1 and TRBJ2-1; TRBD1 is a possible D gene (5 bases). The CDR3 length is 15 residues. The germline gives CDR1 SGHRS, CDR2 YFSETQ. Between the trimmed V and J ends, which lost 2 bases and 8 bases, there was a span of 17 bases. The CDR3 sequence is CASSFQGSHIDEQFF. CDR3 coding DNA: TGCGCCAGCAGCTTTCAGGGTTCCCATATCGATGAGCAGTTCTTC.

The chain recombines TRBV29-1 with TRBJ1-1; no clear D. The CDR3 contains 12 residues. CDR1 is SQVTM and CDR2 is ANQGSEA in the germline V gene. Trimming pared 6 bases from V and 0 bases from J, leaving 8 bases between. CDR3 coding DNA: TGCAGCGTCCTGGCCATGAACACTGAAGCTTTCTTT. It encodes CSVLAMNTEAFF.

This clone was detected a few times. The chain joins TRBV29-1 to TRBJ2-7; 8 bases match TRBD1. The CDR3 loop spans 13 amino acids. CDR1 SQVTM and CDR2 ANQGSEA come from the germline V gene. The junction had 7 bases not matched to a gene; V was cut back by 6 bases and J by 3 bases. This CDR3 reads CSVGADRGYEQYF. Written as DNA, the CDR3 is TGCAGCGTGGGAGCCGACAGGGGCTACGAGCAGTACTTC.

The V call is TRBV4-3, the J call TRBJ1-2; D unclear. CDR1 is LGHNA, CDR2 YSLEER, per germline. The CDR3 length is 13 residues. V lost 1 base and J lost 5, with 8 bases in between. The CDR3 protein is CASSQGRPYGYTF. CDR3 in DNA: TGCGCCAGCAGCCAAGGTCGACCATATGGCTACACCTTC.

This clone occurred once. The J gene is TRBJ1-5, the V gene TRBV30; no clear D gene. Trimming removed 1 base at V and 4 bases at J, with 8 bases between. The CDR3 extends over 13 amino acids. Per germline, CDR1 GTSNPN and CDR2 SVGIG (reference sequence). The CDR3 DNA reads TGTGCCTGGAGTGGAGCGGGTAATCAGCCCCAGCATTTT. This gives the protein CAWSGAGNQPQHF. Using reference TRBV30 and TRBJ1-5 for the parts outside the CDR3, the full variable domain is SQTIHQWPATLVQPVGSPLSLECTVEGTSNPNLYWYRQAAGRGLQLLFYSVGIGQISSEVPQNLSASRPQDRQFILSSKKLLLSDSGFYLCAWSGAGNQPQHFGDGTRLSIL.

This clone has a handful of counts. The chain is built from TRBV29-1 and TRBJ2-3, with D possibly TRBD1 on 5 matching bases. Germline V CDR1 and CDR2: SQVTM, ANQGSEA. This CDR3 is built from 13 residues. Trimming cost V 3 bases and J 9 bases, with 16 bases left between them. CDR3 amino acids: CSVDLGDRSTQYF. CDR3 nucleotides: TGCAGCGTTGACTTGGGTGACAGATCAACGCAGTATTTT.

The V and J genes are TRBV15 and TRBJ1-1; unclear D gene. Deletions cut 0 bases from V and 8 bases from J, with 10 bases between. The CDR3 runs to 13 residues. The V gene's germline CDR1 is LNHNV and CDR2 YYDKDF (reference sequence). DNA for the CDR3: TGTGCCACCAGCAGAGATTTGGGCAGGGAAGCTTTCTTT. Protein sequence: CATSRDLGREAFF.

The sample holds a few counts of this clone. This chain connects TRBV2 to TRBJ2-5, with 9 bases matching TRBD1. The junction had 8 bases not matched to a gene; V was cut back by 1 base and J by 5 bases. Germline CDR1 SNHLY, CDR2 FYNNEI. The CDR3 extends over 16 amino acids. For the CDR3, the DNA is TGTGCCAGCAGTGAAGGGGGACAGGGAAGAGGGGAGACCCAGTACTTC. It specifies CASSEGGQGRGETQYF.